This TCR beta chain was documented in a study of blood T cell repertoires in COVID-19. Study background: Whether acute or convalescent, the COVID-19 samples came from the United States, Italy and Spain.

Germline V gene lookup returns CDR1 LNHDA and CDR2 SQIVND (reference sequence). The germline V and J ends were trimmed by 4 bases and 6 bases, with 13 bases remaining between them. The CDR3 contains 14 residues. Methods used by the authors: Scientists estimated how many nucleated cells there were by amplifying reference gene primers. Here immunoSEQ multiplex PCR was the method, and the copy in TCRdb shows in-frame clones only, minus some. V and J calls and clone size are as listed in that table; D and trimming were resolved from the DNA. The table records a few hundred thousand clones, roughly 85% of them present only once.

This receptor was taken from a human donor in a cohort sampled during active COVID-19. Sequences were obtained from peripheral blood. This chain connects TRBV19 to TRBJ1-3; a possible D gene is TRBD1 (6 bases). The CDR3, as DNA: TGTGCCAGTAGTACCTCTCGGACAGTAAACACCATATATTTT. The encoded protein is CASSTSRTVNTIYF.